These 32 T cell receptor beta chains originate from one sample sequenced in a study of response to subunit inactivated influenza vaccine. MiXCR was run by TCRdb on the RT-PCR reads, yielding one entry per CDR3 protein. The sample has about 650,000 distinct CDR3 sequences; 15% to 18% are singletons. The sequenced sample was PBMCs from blood, obtained roughly 13 days after vaccination. The source is a man over 45 who received an inactivated influenza vaccine.

This clonotype was detected a few times. The chain links TRBV7-2 to TRBJ2-1; 8 positions match TRBD2. Trimming took 2 bases from V and 9 from J; bases not matched to a gene: 12. Germline CDR1 and CDR2: SGHTA and FQGNSA. The CDR3 totals 16 residues. CDR3 sequence (DNA): TGTGCCAGCAGCTTAAGTCTGGCGGGAGGTCGCATTGAGCAGTTCTTC. Translated, it gives CASSLSLAGGRIEQFF.

This clonotype was picked up a small number of times. The chain uses TRBV30 and TRBJ1-2; D may be TRBD1 (6 bases). This CDR3 has 12 residues. V was trimmed by 5 bases and J by 4 bases, leaving 11 bases between them. The germline V gene has CDR1 GTSNPN and CDR2 SVGIG (reference sequence). CDR3: CAWAPDSYGYTF. The CDR3 region has the DNA TGTGCCTGGGCACCGGACAGCTATGGCTACACCTTC.

This clonotype has a count of ten or more. The chain carries TRBV20-1 and TRBJ2-7, with a possible D match to TRBD2 (5 bases). CDR1 and CDR2 from the germline V gene are DFQATT and SNEGSKA (reference sequence). The CDR3 is 11 amino acids. The V end lost 4 bases, the J end lost 4 bases, and 8 bases lay between the germline ends. CDR3 nucleotides: TGCAGTGCTACGGACTTATACGAGCAGTACTTC. It encodes CSATDLYEQYF.

This clonotype was detected only a few times. The chain carries TRBV4-3 and TRBJ2-6; 7 nucleotides agree with TRBD2. The V segment lost 1 base and the J segment 4 bases; nucleotides outside the gene matches: 4. The length of the CDR3 is 16 residues. Germline CDR1 is LGHNA and CDR2 is YSLEER. Written as DNA, the CDR3 is TGCGCCAGCAGCCAAGGGGGGGGTGGAGGGGCCAACGTCCTGACTTTC. Its translation: CASSQGGGGGANVLTF.

The chain joins TRBV6-2 or TRBV6-3 to TRBJ2-4; D gene ambiguous. Trimming stripped 2 bases from V and 11 bases from J, with 7 bases between. Germline V CDR1 and CDR2: MNHEY, SVGEGT. The CDR3 sequence is 11 residues long. CDR3 sequence reads: CASSYATFQYF. For the CDR3, the DNA is TGTGCCAGCAGTTACGCGACTTTTCAGTACTTC.

This clonotype was detected a few times. The chain is built from TRBV15 and TRBJ2-7; D assignment may be TRBD1 or TRBD2 (5 bases each). The CDR3 consists of 14 residues. V lost 0 bases to trimming and J lost 6 bases, with 12 bases between them. Germline V gene data show CDR1 as LNHNV and CDR2 as YYDKDF (reference sequence). The CDR3 nucleotides read TGTGCCACCAGCAGAGAAGGGACCCTACGCGAGCAGTACTTC. This codes for CATSREGTLREQYF. The entire variable domain, with the rest obtained from reference TRBV15 and TRBJ2-7, is as follows: DAMVIQNPRYQVTQFGKPVTLSCSQTLNHNVMYWYQQKSSQAPKLLFHYYDKDFNNEADTPDNFQSRRPNTSFCFLDIRSPGLGDTAMYLCATSREGTLREQYFGPGTRLTVT.

This chain links TRBV14 with TRBJ1-1; D is unresolved. Germline V gives CDR1 SGHDN, CDR2 FVKESK. The germline V and J ends were trimmed by 0 bases and 2 bases, with 7 bases remaining between them. The CDR3 consists of 14 residues. CDR3 loop: CASSQDGINTEAFF. The CDR3 DNA reads as TGTGCCAGCAGCCAAGATGGAATAAACACTGAAGCTTTCTTT.

The chain recombines TRBV4-2 with TRBJ2-5, with 11 bases fitting TRBD2. After removal of 4 bases from V and 2 bases from J, the junction contained 6 bases not matched to a gene. The CDR3 spans 16 residues. Per germline, CDR1 LGHNA and CDR2 YNFKEQ. Here the CDR3 reads CASSLIAGGVQETQYF. The CDR3 DNA follows: TGTGCCAGCAGCCTTATAGCGGGAGGGGTTCAAGAGACCCAGTACTTC.

The CDR3 sequence: CASTRTGYETGELFF. CDR3 DNA sequence: TGTGCCAGCACGAGGACAGGGTATGAGACCGGGGAGCTGTTTTTT. J is TRBJ2-2 and V is TRBV6-1; 8 nucleotides align to TRBD1. Germline V gene sequence: CDR1 MNHNS, CDR2 SASEGT. The CDR3 loop spans 15 amino acids. V gave up 7 bases and J gave up 5 bases; unmatched junction bases: 9.

In its sample, this clonotype was seen a few times. J is TRBJ2-3 and V is TRBV5-1; a weak D match, TRBD2 (6 bases). The V end was cut by 4 bases, the J end by 0 bases, with 15 bases between. CDR3 size: 16 residues. Germline V lookup: CDR1 SGHRS, CDR2 YFSETQ. The CDR3 protein is CASSGGGTPSTDTQYF. The CDR3 bases are TGCGCCAGCAGCGGCGGCGGGACGCCTAGCACAGATACGCAGTATTTT. The variable domain in full, completed from reference TRBV5-1 and TRBJ2-3, reads KAGVTQTPRYLIKTRGQQVTLSCSPISGHRSVSWYQQTPGQGLQFLFEYFSETQRNKGNFPGRFSGRQFSNSRSEMNVSTLELGDSALYLCASSGGGTPSTDTQYFGPGTRLTVL.

This chain joins TRBV7-2 and TRBJ2-7, with 10 bases matching TRBD2. Germline lookup yields CDR1 SGHTA and CDR2 FQGNSA. This CDR3 spans 16 amino acids. J gave up 3 bases and V 4 bases, and 9 bases lay outside the gene matches. The CDR3 reads CASSWGPGLANYEQYF. For the CDR3, the DNA is TGTGCCAGCAGCTGGGGCCCGGGACTAGCGAACTACGAGCAGTACTTC.

This clonotype was counted once. The V and J genes are TRBV18 and TRBJ2-2, with D perhaps being TRBD1 or TRBD2 (5 bases each). This CDR3 region has 16 residues. The V end lost 0 bases, the J end lost 3 bases, and 11 bases lay between the germline ends. Germline values: CDR1 KGHSH, CDR2 LQKENI. The CDR3 DNA follows: TGTGCCAGCTCACCACCGTCGGGGCTTGACACCGGGGAGCTGTTTTTT. Translated: CASSPPSGLDTGELFF. Based on the CDR3 plus reference TRBV18 and TRBJ2-2, the full variable domain is NAGVMQNPRHLVRRRGQEARLRCSPMKGHSHVYWYRQLPEEGLKFMVYLQKENIIDESGMPKERFSAEFPKEGPSILRIQQVVRGDSAAYFCASSPPSGLDTGELFFGEGSRLTVL.

The chain carries TRBV20-1 and TRBJ2-7; perhaps TRBD1 as D (6 bases). Germline CDR1 and CDR2: DFQATT and SNEGSKA (reference sequence). Trimming stripped 5 bases from V and 3 bases from J, with 14 bases between. The CDR3 length is 13 residues. The CDR3 sequence is CSASRDTDYEQYF. In DNA form, the CDR3 reads TGCAGTGCTTCCCGGGACACCGACTACGAGCAGTACTTC.

The chain combines TRBV5-1 with TRBJ2-2; weak D call: TRBD2 (5 bases). Trimming removed 4 bases at V and 11 bases at J, with 15 bases between. Germline V CDR1 and CDR2: SGHRS, YFSETQ. The CDR3 runs to 13 residues. The CDR3 DNA sequence: TGCGCCAGCAGCGACGTCGGGGTGGGAGAGCTGTTTTTT. Translation gives CASSDVGVGELFF.

Many counts were recorded for this clonotype. The genes are TRBV29-1 and TRBJ1-3; TRBD1 matches at 11 bases. J was trimmed by 4 bases and V by 4 bases; bases with no gene match: 0. Germline assignment: CDR1 SQVTM and CDR2 ANQGSEA. The CDR3 covers 13 residues. The DNA of the CDR3 is TGCAGCGTTGGGACAGGGGGCGGAAACACCATATATTTT. The encoded protein is CSVGTGGGNTIYF.

The chain joins TRBV28 to TRBJ1-1; no definite D call. Trimming removed 8 bases at V and 0 bases at J, with 10 bases between. CDR1 MDHEN and CDR2 SYDVKM come from the germline V gene. CDR3 size: 13 residues. The chain's CDR3 is CASDQQLNTEAFF. The CDR3 region has the DNA TGTGCCAGCGATCAACAATTGAACACTGAAGCTTTCTTT.

This rearrangement joins TRBV6-5 to TRBJ2-3; 11 bases are shared with TRBD2. Unmatched junction bases numbered 14, after V lost 2 bases and J lost 4 bases. Germline CDR1 and CDR2: MNHEY and SVGAGI. The CDR3 extends over 19 amino acids. CDR3 coding DNA: TGTGCCAGCAGTTACCCCCCCGGAACTAGCGGGAGAGTGGCAGATACGCAGTATTTT. Translation gives CASSYPPGTSGRVADTQYF.

This clonotype has more than one count but fewer than ten. This sequence joins TRBV27 and TRBJ2-4; D perhaps matches TRBD2 (5 bases). The ends were cut back, 10 bases at V and 1 base at J, with 11 bases in the middle. The germline CDR1 and CDR2 sequences are MNHEY and SMNVEV (reference sequence). This CDR3 is 13 amino acids long. This CDR3 reads CAILDWAKNIQYF. CDR3 nucleotides: TGTGCCATACTGGACTGGGCCAAAAACATTCAGTACTTC.

This clonotype was observed a handful of times. The chain recombines TRBV3-1 with TRBJ2-1, with 14 bases lining up with TRBD2. The CDR3 is 15 amino acids. Trimming at V came to 5 bases and at J to 6 bases, leaving 3 bases not matched to a gene. Germline V gene lookup returns CDR1 LGHDT and CDR2 YNNKEL (reference sequence). The CDR3 sequence: CASSETSGGANEQFF. The CDR3 DNA is TGTGCCAGCAGCGAGACTAGCGGGGGGGCCAATGAGCAGTTCTTC.

The CDR3: CASSYSGDSNSPLHF. DNA for the CDR3: TGTGCCAGCAGTTACTCAGGGGATAGTAATTCACCCCTCCACTTT. This chain links TRBV6-2 or TRBV6-3 with TRBJ1-6; tentatively, D is TRBD1 (5 bases). The CDR3 contains 15 residues. Trimming removed 0 bases from V and 6 bases from J, with 9 bases in between. Germline V gene sequence: CDR1 MNHEY, CDR2 SVGEGT.

This clonotype was detected only a few times. The CDR3 sequence is CASSPWTSGREETQYF. For the CDR3, the DNA is TGCGCCAGCAGCCCCTGGACTAGCGGGAGGGAAGAGACCCAGTACTTC. The chain uses TRBV5-1 and TRBJ2-5; 15 nucleotides match TRBD2. In germline, CDR1 is SGHRS, CDR2 YFSETQ. Germline trimming cut 4 bases from V and 3 bases from J; bases unmatched to any gene: 4. This CDR3 spans 16 amino acids.

This clonotype showed up just a few times. This chain connects TRBV7-9 to TRBJ1-4, with D unresolved. This CDR3 comprises 12 residues. The V gene's germline CDR1 is SEHNR and CDR2 FQNEAQ (reference sequence). Trimming removed 5 bases at V and 8 bases at J, with 9 bases between. DNA of the CDR3: TGTGCCAGCAGCGAAGGCGGGGAAAAACTGTTTTTT. It is translated as CASSEGGEKLFF. The full variable domain, with the rest looked up from reference TRBV7-9 and TRBJ1-4, is DTGVSQNPRHKITKRGQNVTFRCDPISEHNRLYWYRQTLGQGPEFLTYFQNEAQLEKSRLLSDRFSAERPKGSFSTLEIQRTEQGDSAMYLCASSEGGEKLFFGSGTQLSVL.

The chain uses TRBV29-1 and TRBJ2-1; TRBD2 might be the D (5 bases). CDR1 is SQVTM, CDR2 ANQGSEA, per germline. The CDR3 sequence is 16 residues long. V lost 3 bases and J 1 base, leaving 16 bases between the germline ends. The CDR3 protein is CSVELASSLSYNEQFF. CDR3 DNA: TGCAGCGTTGAGTTGGCTAGCAGTCTATCCTACAATGAGCAGTTCTTC.

V gene TRBV20-1 combines with J gene TRBJ2-1; 9 positions agree with TRBD1. The CDR3 extends over 13 amino acids. In germline, CDR1 is DFQATT, CDR2 SNEGSKA (reference sequence). The junction had 3 bases not matched to a gene; V was cut back by 1 base and J by 8 bases. The CDR3 sequence is CSARAGTGYEQFF. In DNA, the CDR3 is TGCAGTGCTAGAGCCGGGACAGGGTATGAGCAGTTCTTC.

The chain has TRBV13 and TRBJ2-7, with TRBD1 as a possible D gene (5 bases). CDR3 size: 14 residues. Trimming pared 0 bases from V and 3 bases from J, leaving 9 bases between. Germline V CDR1 and CDR2: PRHDT, FYEKMQ (reference sequence). The DNA for the CDR3 is TGTGCCAGCAGCTTAGGCTCAGGGATCTACGAGCAGTACTTC. Protein product: CASSLGSGIYEQYF.

This clonotype was seen more than once but under ten times. The chain couples TRBV11-1 to TRBJ2-3; a weak D match, TRBD1 (6 bases). Trimming shortened V by 3 bases and J by 3 bases, and 25 bases separated the two germline ends. The CDR3 covers 19 residues. The V gene's germline CDR1 is SGHAT and CDR2 FQDESV (reference sequence). The CDR3 DNA sequence: TGTGCCAGCAGCTTGTTATCAAGGGACATATTAGCTGCGACAGATACGCAGTATTTT. Protein sequence: CASSLLSRDILAATDTQYF.

This clonotype has just a few counts. V and J are TRBV2 and TRBJ2-1; TRBD2 matches 9 bases. CDR3 length: 15 residues. J was trimmed by 6 bases and V by 6 bases; bases with no gene match: 9. CDR1 is SNHLY and CDR2 is FYNNEI in the germline V gene. CDR3 sequence (DNA): TGTGCCAGCAGGCTTCTAGCGGGAAGGGCCAATGAGCAGTTCTTC. Translation: CASRLLAGRANEQFF.

Only a few counts were recorded for this clonotype. The genes are TRBV2 and TRBJ1-1; 7 bases align to TRBD1. The germline CDR1 and CDR2 sequences are SNHLY and FYNNEI. Unmatched junction bases numbered 5, after V lost 4 bases and J lost 0 bases. CDR3 size: 15 residues. CDR3 amino acids: CASSGQGGMNTEAFF. CDR3 DNA sequence: TGTGCCAGCAGTGGACAGGGCGGAATGAACACTGAAGCTTTCTTT. The full variable domain, its missing parts supplied by reference TRBV2 and TRBJ1-1, is EPEVTQTPSHQVTQMGQEVILRCVPISNHLYFYWYRQILGQKVEFLVSFYNNEISEKSEIFDDQFSVERPDGSNFTLKIRSTKLEDSAMYFCASSGQGGMNTEAFFGQGTRLTVV.

This clonotype showed up just a few times. J is TRBJ1-5 and V is TRBV12-3 or TRBV12-4; 10 bases fit TRBD1. Germline trimming cut 4 bases from V and 0 bases from J; bases unmatched to any gene: 6. The CDR3 covers 17 residues. CDR3 protein: CASSSGTGAISNQPQHF. The CDR3 DNA follows: TGTGCCAGCAGTTCCGGGACAGGGGCCATTAGCAATCAGCCCCAGCATTTT.

This clonotype has just a few counts. The chain links TRBV6-5 to TRBJ2-7; weak D call: TRBD1 (6 bases). Looked up from germline, CDR1 is MNHEY and CDR2 is SVGAGI. The CDR3 sequence is 15 residues long. The V end was cut by 4 bases, the J end by 3 bases, with 16 bases between. In DNA form, the CDR3 reads TGTGCCAGCAGTTCGACGACAGGAAGAGTCTACGAGCAGTACTTC. It is translated as CASSSTTGRVYEQYF.

The gene calls are TRBV20-1 and TRBJ2-7; 9 positions match TRBD1. CDR3 length equals 15 residues. The germline CDR1 and CDR2 sequences are DFQATT and SNEGSKA (reference sequence). J gave up 5 bases and V 2 bases, and 10 bases lay outside the gene matches. The CDR3 DNA is TGCAGTGCTAGATCACAGGGGGCGTTAAGAAACGAGCAGTACTTC. Protein: CSARSQGALRNEQYF.

This sequence joins TRBV19 and TRBJ1-5; TRBD1 might be the D (5 bases). CDR1 is LNHDA and CDR2 is SQIVND in the germline V gene (reference sequence). The CDR3 sequence is 15 residues long. Trimming stripped 3 bases from V and 2 bases from J, with 11 bases between. The CDR3 nucleotides read TGTGCCAGTAGTATGGAGCAGGGTGGCAATCAGCCCCAGCATTTT. It specifies CASSMEQGGNQPQHF.